Sequencing of this TCR beta chain was carried out in a study of tumor-infiltrating lymphocytes in oesophageal squamous cell carcinoma. TCRdb redid the calling of the PCR reads with MiXCR, one entry per CDR3 protein. The sample lists 19,000 or so distinct CDR3 sequences; approximately 40% were seen once. This clonotype is a singleton in its sample. The source material was blood. The TCR sequence derives from a male donor with esophageal squamous cell carcinoma.

In DNA, the CDR3 is TGTGCCAGCAGCTTACGACAGGTGGCCGGGGAGCTGTTTTTT. Residues: CASSLRQVAGELFF. This chain joins TRBV11-3 and TRBJ2-2; a weak D match, TRBD1 (6 bases). This CDR3 has 14 residues. CDR1 and CDR2 (germline): SGHNT, YENEEA. The ends were cut back, 2 bases at V and 6 bases at J, with 10 bases in the middle.